These T cell receptor beta chains were read from a single sample in a study of CD8+ T cells in alopecia areata. TCRdb's table, derived via immunoSEQ multiplex PCR, lists solely in-frame clones and lacks some. This table has under 350,000 clones, roughly 60% appearing once. The sequenced sample was CD4+ T cells sorted from blood, obtained at week 24, from a patient treated with tofacitinib. The receptors stem from a human donor with alopecia areata. Both conserved end residues are part of each CDR3. Each record gives: D gene, V gene, clone size, J gene, CDR3 DNA, CDR3 protein. A D gene is named only where the DNA matches it firmly. Expanded clones are given a class, and other clones once, few, many or no size at all.

>TRBD1|TRBV5-1|.|TRBJ2-5
TGCGCCAGCAGCTCGGGACAGCTCATCCAAGAGACCCAGTACTTC
CASSSGQLIQETQYF
>.|TRBV7-9|few|TRBJ1-4
TGTGCCAGCAGCTTAGAACTCGGGGTGAATGAAAAACTGTTTTTT
CASSLELGVNEKLFF
>TRBD1|TRBV6-6|.|TRBJ2-2
TGTGCCAGCAGTTACCCGACAGGGGCCAACACCGGGGAGCTGTTTTTT
CASSYPTGANTGELFF
>.|TRBV7-6|.|TRBJ2-5
TGTGCCAGCAGCTACCACCAAGAGACCCAGTACTTC
CASSYHQETQYF
>.|TRBV5-6|.|TRBJ1-5
TGTGCCAGCAGCTTGGGGAGAGATCAGCCCCAGCATTTT
CASSLGRDQPQHF
>.|TRBV29-1|few|TRBJ1-2
TGCAGTGCTGTAATCGGAGGCTATGGCTACACCTTC
CSAVIGGYGYTF
>.|TRBV20-1|.|TRBJ2-3
TGCAGTGTCTGGCGGGGAGATACGCAGTATTTT
CSVWRGDTQYF
>TRBD1|TRBV10-3|.|TRBJ1-1
TGTGCCATCAGCCTGGACAGGGGGAGAGCTTTCTTT
CAISLDRGRAFF
>TRBD1|TRBV30|.|TRBJ1-2
TGTGCCTGGAGTGGGGACCCATTTCAGGGGGTTAACTATGGCTACACCTTC
CAWSGDPFQGVNYGYTF
>.|TRBV30|.|TRBJ1-1
TGTGCCTGGAGAGGGCCTTCACATGGGCCAGCTTTCTTT
CAWRGPSHGPAFF
>TRBD2|TRBV30|.|TRBJ2-5
TGTGCCTGGAGCCGGGGGGACCCTTGGGAGACCCAGTACTTC
CAWSRGDPWETQYF
>.|TRBV28|few|TRBJ1-5
TGTGCCAGTTTAGAGGGAGACAATCAGCCCCAGCATTTT
CASLEGDNQPQHF
>.|TRBV6-6|.|TRBJ2-7
TGTGCCAGCCACGGCGACGGGCACGAGCAGTACTTC
CASHGDGHEQYF
>TRBD1|TRBV29-1|.|TRBJ1-1
TGCAGCGGGGACAGGGGGAAGAACACTGAAGCTTTCTTT
CSGDRGKNTEAFF
>TRBD1|TRBV6-1|few|TRBJ2-5
TGTGCCAGCAGTGTCCCCGGACAGGGCGGAGAGACCCAGTACTTC
CASSVPGQGGETQYF
>TRBD1|TRBV5-4|.|TRBJ1-2
TGTGCCAGCAGCGCACTACAGGGGGCTGGCTACACCTTC
CASSALQGAGYTF
>TRBD2|TRBV19|.|TRBJ2-5
TGTGCCAGTAGTATCCAGGGACTAGCGAAAGAGACCCAGTACTTC
CASSIQGLAKETQYF
>.|TRBV5-6|.|TRBJ1-2
TGTGCCAGCAGCTTGTCTAGGGTGCCTAACTATGGCTACACCTTC
CASSLSRVPNYGYTF
>.|TRBV4-3|.|TRBJ2-3
TGCGCCAGCAGCCAAGATACAGGCAGCACAGATACGCAGTATTTT
CASSQDTGSTDTQYF
>TRBD2|TRBV4-1|.|TRBJ2-7
TGCGCCAGCAGCCAAGTAGCGGGGGGTAACTCGGAGCAGTACTTC
CASSQVAGGNSEQYF
>.|TRBV7-9|few|TRBJ1-4
TGTGCCAGCAGCTCCCACTCTACAGGCGCCTCTGCAACTAATGAAAAACTGTTTTTT
CASSSHSTGASATNEKLFF
>.|TRBV5-1|.|TRBJ1-1
TGCGCCAGCAGCTTGGACGGATTGAACACTGAAGCTTTCTTT
CASSLDGLNTEAFF
>TRBD2|TRBV4-3|medium-sized|TRBJ2-7
TGCGCCAGCAGCCAGGACCCCCTGACTAGCGGGATAGGGTACGAGCAGTACTTC
CASSQDPLTSGIGYEQYF
>.|TRBV30|few|TRBJ1-3
TGTGCCTGGAGTGTAGAGGCAGGCGCCTCTGGAAACACCATATATTTT
CAWSVEAGASGNTIYF
>TRBD1|TRBV29-1|.|TRBJ1-6
TGCAGCGTCACATTTTCGGGACAGCCTAATTCACCCCTCCACTTT
CSVTFSGQPNSPLHF
>.|TRBV6-6|.|TRBJ1-1
TGTGCCAGCAGCCATAGCCGGGGGCAGGCTGAAGCTTTCTTT
CASSHSRGQAEAFF
>.|TRBV6-6|.|TRBJ2-7
TGTGCCAGCACGGACATACCTCAGGGCCGCGACGAGCAGTACTTC
CASTDIPQGRDEQYF
>.|TRBV11-2|.|TRBJ2-3
TGTGCCAGCAGACGGCCTCGGTCGAGCACAGATACGCAGTATTTT
CASRRPRSSTDTQYF
>.|TRBV7-9|.|TRBJ2-7
TGTGCCAGCAGCCCCTCTTTCGTCTACGAGCAGTACTTC
CASSPSFVYEQYF
>TRBD1|TRBV28|few|TRBJ2-5
TGTGCCACCTCAGGGGGCCGGGAGACCCAGTACTTC
CATSGGRETQYF
>.|TRBV5-6|.|TRBJ2-5
TGTGCCAGCAGCCGGCAAATCGGAGAGACCCAGTACTTC
CASSRQIGETQYF
>.|TRBV28|.|TRBJ2-7
TGTGCCAGCAGTGCGGGCCGAAGCTCCTACGAGCAGTACTTC
CASSAGRSSYEQYF
>.|TRBV7-9|.|TRBJ2-5
TGTGCCAGCAGCTTACCAGGTCAAGAGACCCAGTACTTC
CASSLPGQETQYF
>.|TRBV7-2|.|TRBJ2-3
TGTGCCAGCAGCTTAGAAACAGATACGCAGTATTTT
CASSLETDTQYF
>TRBD1|TRBV29-1|.|TRBJ2-7
TGCAGCGTTGGCAGGGACAGGATCTACGAGCAGTACTTC
CSVGRDRIYEQYF
>.|TRBV29-1|few|TRBJ1-2
TGCAGCGTCCCGCAGGGGAACTATGGCTACACCTTC
CSVPQGNYGYTF
>TRBD2|TRBV19|few|TRBJ2-7
TGTGCCAGTAGACTAGCGGGGGATTTTGGCGAGCAGTACTTC
CASRLAGDFGEQYF
>.|TRBV29-1|few|TRBJ2-3
TGCAGCGTTGTTACCAACGAAGATACGCAGTATTTT
CSVVTNEDTQYF
>.|TRBV28|.|TRBJ1-2
TGTGCCAGCAGGGTTAACTATGGCTACACCTTC
CASRVNYGYTF
>TRBD1|TRBV30|.|TRBJ1-4
TGTGCCTGGAGTGCCCCGGGACAGGGAAATGAAAAACTGTTTTTT
CAWSAPGQGNEKLFF
>.|TRBV7-9|.|TRBJ1-2
TGTGCCAGCAGCTTAGGTGCAGGGACGAAAGGCTACACCTTC
CASSLGAGTKGYTF
>TRBD1|TRBV27|few|TRBJ2-7
TGTGCCACCCTATCCTTTCCGGCAACAGGGGGAACCTACGAGCAGTACTTC
CATLSFPATGGTYEQYF
>TRBD1|TRBV9|many|TRBJ1-1
TGTGCCAGCAGCGTAGGGGACAGGAGGGGATCCACTGAAGCTTTCTTT
CASSVGDRRGSTEAFF
>TRBD1|TRBV5-4|.|TRBJ2-2
TGTGCCAGCACCAGGACAGGGAGTGGCACCGGGGAGCTGTTTTTT
CASTRTGSGTGELFF
>.|TRBV7-6|many|TRBJ2-3
TGTGCCAGCACCCTCATCCCGATCGGGGGGCCAGGGGATACGCAGTATTTT
CASTLIPIGGPGDTQYF
>.|TRBV30|.|TRBJ1-1
TGTGCCTGGAGCCCGTATGCCATGGGGGTGAACACTGAAGCTTTCTTT
CAWSPYAMGVNTEAFF
>TRBD1|TRBV15|.|TRBJ1-5
TGTGCCACCAGCAGGGGCCGGGACAGGCATCAGCCCCAGCATTTT
CATSRGRDRHQPQHF
>.|TRBV30|.|TRBJ1-6
TGTGCCTGGAGTGTACTAGTGGAAGAAGGATCACCCCTCCACTTT
CAWSVLVEEGSPLHF
>.|TRBV4-1|.|TRBJ2-5
TGCGCCAGCAGCCAAGGCCGTCCTAGCGCAGAGACCCAGTACTTC
CASSQGRPSAETQYF
>TRBD1|TRBV5-1|.|TRBJ2-5
TGCGCCAGCAGCCTAGTACAGGGGCAAGAGACCCAGTACTTC
CASSLVQGQETQYF
>.|TRBV4-1|.|TRBJ1-1
TGCGCCAGCAGCCAAGAAGGTGCCGTGAACACTGAAGCTTTCTTT
CASSQEGAVNTEAFF
>.|TRBV19|.|TRBJ1-1
TGTGCCAGTAGCCTTCCGGGACTACTAAACACTGAAGCTTTCTTT
CASSLPGLLNTEAFF
>.|TRBV2|.|TRBJ1-1
TGTGCCAGCAGTGCGGCATACAGGGTGAACACTGAAGCTTTCTTT
CASSAAYRVNTEAFF
>TRBD1|TRBV7-3|many|TRBJ2-1
TGTGCCAGCAGCTTAACCGGGACAGGCGAGCAGTTCTTC
CASSLTGTGEQFF
>TRBD1|TRBV10-3|few|TRBJ2-7
TGTGCCACCTACAACCCGGGACAGGGAAACGAGCAGTACTTC
CATYNPGQGNEQYF
>TRBD2|TRBV18|few|TRBJ2-7
TGTGCCAGCTCACCATATCGGTTTAGCGGGGGCTCCCACGAGCAGTACTTC
CASSPYRFSGGSHEQYF
>.|TRBV30|.|TRBJ1-4
TGTGCCTGGAACGGACGGGGGTCGAATGAAAAACTGTTTTTT
CAWNGRGSNEKLFF
>TRBD2|TRBV27|.|TRBJ2-7
TGTGCCAGCAGTTATGGCCCCGGAGCGGGGGGCGTAAACGAGCAGTACTTC
CASSYGPGAGGVNEQYF
>TRBD1|TRBV5-1|.|TRBJ2-5
TGCGCCAGCAGCCGGGACAGCTCCCAAGAGACCCAGTACTTC
CASSRDSSQETQYF
>.|TRBV30|.|TRBJ1-6
TGTGCCTGGAGTCTCGGACGGAAATCACCCCTCCACTTT
CAWSLGRKSPLHF